This TCR beta chain was sequenced for a study of technical replicates of blood from a few donors. The data were produced by immunoSEQ multiplex PCR, yet TCRdb's version contains in-frame clones alone and is incomplete. The sample lists around 70,000 clones, 93% occurring once. V lost 5 bases, J lost 4 bases, and 20 bases lay in between. Germline values: CDR1 PRHDT, CDR2 FYEKMQ (reference sequence). This CDR3 region has 16 residues. This clonotype was obtained from a human donor in good health. V gene TRBV13 combines with J gene TRBJ1-2; no definite D call. The sample comprised T cells isolated from PBMCs. Here the CDR3 reads CASSERRFGKSYGYTF. Written as DNA, the CDR3 is TGTGCCAGCAGCGAAAGGCGGTTCGGGAAATCCTATGGCTACACCTTC.